Listed here are 5 T cell receptor beta chains from one sample, sequenced in a study of blood T cell repertoires in COVID-19. Profiled with immunoSEQ multiplex PCR; TCRdb holds only in-frame clones, not every one. This sample has some 700,000 clones, with 90% found just once. Source material: peripheral blood. These receptor sequences come from a woman aged 18-29 years with acute or convalescent COVID-19.

Worth noting for this clone: The same CDR3 can be traced to other DNA sequences in this sample. V and J are TRBV19 and TRBJ1-3; D not resolved. The V gene lost 3 bases and the J gene lost 2 bases, with 8 bases spanning the gap. Germline CDR1 reads LNHDA; CDR2 reads SQIVND (reference sequence). CDR3 size: 14 residues. The CDR3 region has the DNA TGTGCCAGTAGTATGGGAGGTACTGGAAACACCATATATTTT. Protein: CASSMGGTGNTIYF.

The chain joins TRBV3-1 (or the pseudogene TRBV3-2) to TRBJ1-2, with D uncertain. V lost 4 bases to trimming and J lost 7 bases, with 13 bases between them. Germline V CDR1 and CDR2: LGHDT, YNNKEL (reference sequence). The CDR3 consists of 13 residues. CDR3 sequence: CASSREKASGYTF. CDR3 sequence (DNA): TGTGCCAGCAGCCGGGAGAAGGCTTCTGGCTACACCTTC.

V gene TRBV7-9 combines with J gene TRBJ1-6; D is uncertain. Trimming shortened V by 1 base and J by 4 bases, and 20 bases separated the two germline ends. Germline CDR1 and CDR2: SEHNR and FQNEAQ (reference sequence). This CDR3 contains 19 residues. The CDR3 loop reads CASSLERVPPGVYNSPLHF. The CDR3 bases are TGTGCCAGCAGCTTAGAAAGGGTCCCCCCCGGGGTATATAATTCACCCCTCCACTTT.

The chain carries TRBV5-3 and TRBJ2-7; D possibly corresponds to TRBD1 (6 bases). TRBV5-3 is known as an ORF, though its function is uncertain. V dropped 0 bases and J dropped 5 bases, with 21 bases sitting between them. This CDR3 is built from 17 residues. CDR3 sequence: CARSLARAGEISHEQYF. CDR3 bases: TGTGCCAGAAGCTTGGCCCGGGCAGGGGAGATTTCCCACGAGCAGTACTTC.

This chain connects TRBV11-2 to TRBJ1-6; 8 bases are a match to TRBD1. The V segment lost 0 bases and the J segment 7 bases; nucleotides outside the gene matches: 2. The germline V gene encodes CDR1 SGHAT and CDR2 FQNNGV. The CDR3 totals 15 residues. The CDR3 DNA reads TGTGCCAGCAGCTTAGAGGGACAGGTCAATTCACCCCTCCACTTT. It encodes CASSLEGQVNSPLHF.